This T cell receptor (beta chain) came from a study of CD8+ T cells in alopecia areata. The CDR3 is made up of 15 amino acids. Germline V CDR1 and CDR2: LGHNA, YSLEER. Trimming cost V 4 bases and J 5 bases; bases outside gene matches: 7. RNA, once extracted, was reverse transcribed into cDNA for use as the sequencing template. This table comes from immunoSEQ multiplex PCR, and its TCRdb copy is limited to in-frame clones, with some not included. The repertoire holds 45,000 to 70,000 clones, around 96% seen once, with 20% to 30% in the top ten. The sequencing used CD8+ T cells sorted from blood, collected at week 0. The chain couples TRBV4-3 to TRBJ1-5; 8 positions match TRBD1. The receptor comes from a human donor with alopecia areata. The CDR3 reads CASSPGAGGHQPQHF. The CDR3 DNA is TGCGCCAGCAGCCCCGGGGCAGGGGGCCATCAGCCCCAGCATTTT.